This T cell receptor beta chain was sequenced in a study of CD8+ T cells in alopecia areata. For the study at large: The investigators scored severity in treated patients by the percentage of affected scalp area. Findings and limits, study-wide: Lesional scalp displayed greater clonality than normal scalp, most notably in alopecia totalis/universalis.

Extraction of RNA preceded its reverse transcription into cDNA, which served as the sequencing template. The data were produced by immunoSEQ multiplex PCR, yet TCRdb's version contains in-frame clones alone and is incomplete. In the table there are over 150,000 clones, 58% of which are singletons. CDR3 length: 12 residues. Deletions cut 0 bases from V and 5 bases from J, with 6 bases between. Germline-derived CDR1 and CDR2 are SGHRS and YFSETQ. With respect to this clone: The antigen remains undetermined.

Treatment meaning: oral pan-JAK inhibitor, 5-10 mg twice daily. The sample in question was CD4+ T cells sorted from blood, obtained at week 24, from a patient treated with tofacitinib. The sequence came from a human donor with alopecia areata. This chain joins TRBV5-1 and TRBJ2-7; D uncertain. For the CDR3, the DNA is TGCGCCAGCAGCTTGGCCTTCGACGAGCAGTACTTC. Protein product: CASSLAFDEQYF.